The T cell receptor beta chain under discussion was sequenced for a study of T cells in Graves' hyperthyroidism and ophthalmopathy. TCR beta CDR3 region amplification was performed from RNA transcripts. Primed by the HTBI set, a first-round RT-PCR was run on the TCR CDR3. In TCRdb, the multiplex PCR reads were re-called with MiXCR into one record per CDR3 protein. The table lists around 600,000 distinct CDR3 sequences, about 14% of them singletons. The CDR3 is 15 amino acids. Germline CDR1 reads MNHEY; CDR2 reads SMNVEV (reference sequence). V lost 6 bases, J lost 3 bases, and 14 bases lay in between.

This TCR was recovered from a woman aged 45-65 years with Graves' ophthalmopathy. The chain joins TRBV27 to TRBJ2-2; weak D call: TRBD1 (5 bases). What was sequenced was blood. The CDR3 DNA follows: TGTGCCAGCAGCTCCAGACAGTTGGACACCGGGGAGCTGTTTTTT. As protein: CASSSRQLDTGELFF.